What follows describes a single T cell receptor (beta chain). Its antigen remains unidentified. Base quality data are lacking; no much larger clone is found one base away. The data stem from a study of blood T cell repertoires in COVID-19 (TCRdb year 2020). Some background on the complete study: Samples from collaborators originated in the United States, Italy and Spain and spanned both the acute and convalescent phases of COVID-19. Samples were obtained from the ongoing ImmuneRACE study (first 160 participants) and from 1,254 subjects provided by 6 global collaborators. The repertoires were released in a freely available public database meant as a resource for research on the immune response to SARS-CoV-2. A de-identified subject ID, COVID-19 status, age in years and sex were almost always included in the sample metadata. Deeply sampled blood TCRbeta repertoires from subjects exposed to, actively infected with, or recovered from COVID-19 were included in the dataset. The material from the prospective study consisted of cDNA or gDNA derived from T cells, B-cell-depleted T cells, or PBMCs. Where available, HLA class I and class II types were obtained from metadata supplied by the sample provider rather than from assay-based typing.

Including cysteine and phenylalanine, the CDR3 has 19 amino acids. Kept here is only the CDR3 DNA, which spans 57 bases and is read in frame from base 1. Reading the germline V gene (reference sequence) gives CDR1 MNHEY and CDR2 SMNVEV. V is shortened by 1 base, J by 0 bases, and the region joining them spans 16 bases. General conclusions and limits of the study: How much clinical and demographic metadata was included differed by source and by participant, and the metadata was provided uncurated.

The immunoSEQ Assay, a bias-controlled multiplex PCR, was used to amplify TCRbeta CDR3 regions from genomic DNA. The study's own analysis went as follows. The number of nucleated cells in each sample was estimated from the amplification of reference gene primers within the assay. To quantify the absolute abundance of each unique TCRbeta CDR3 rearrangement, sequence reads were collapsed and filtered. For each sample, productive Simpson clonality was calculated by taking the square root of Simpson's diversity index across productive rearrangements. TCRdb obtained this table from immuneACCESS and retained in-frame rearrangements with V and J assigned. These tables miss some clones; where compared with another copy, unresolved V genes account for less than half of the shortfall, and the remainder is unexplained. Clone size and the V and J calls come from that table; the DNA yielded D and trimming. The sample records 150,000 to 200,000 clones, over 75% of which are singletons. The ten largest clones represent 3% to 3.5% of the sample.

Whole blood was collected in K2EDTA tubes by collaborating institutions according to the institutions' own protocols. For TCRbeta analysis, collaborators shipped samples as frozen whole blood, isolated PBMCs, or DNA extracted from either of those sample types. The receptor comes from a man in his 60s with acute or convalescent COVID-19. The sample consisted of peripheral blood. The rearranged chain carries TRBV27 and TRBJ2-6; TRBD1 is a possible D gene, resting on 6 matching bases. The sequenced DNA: TGTGCCAGCAGTTTATTCCAAGGTACAGGGCACTCTGGGGCCAACGTCCTGACTTTC. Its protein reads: CASSLFQGTGHSGANVLTF. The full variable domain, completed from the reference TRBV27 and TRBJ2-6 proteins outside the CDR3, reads EAQVTQNPRYLITVTGKKLTVTCSQNMNHEYMSWYRQDPGLGLRQIYYSMNVEVTDKGDVPEGYKVSRKEKRNFPLILESPSPNQTSLYFCASSLFQGTGHSGANVLTFGAGSRLTVL.